This T cell receptor (beta chain) was sequenced during a study of identical twins. Whole-study findings and limits: In beta out-of-frame sequences, the excess sharing between twins was weaker. Out-of-frame alpha sequences common to twins were enriched for low generation probability.

In TCRdb, the 5' RACE reads were re-called with MiXCR into one record per CDR3 protein. This table has more than 400,000 distinct CDR3 sequences, roughly 15% appearing once. This clonotype was seen only a few times. Its target is unknown. These same data were also listed under a study on yellow fever vaccine responses in identical twins.

The sample was CD4+ T cells sorted from blood. The origin of this receptor is a woman younger than 30 in good health.

The CDR3 nucleotides are TGCAGCGTCAGGACTAGCGTAACCACCGGGGAGCTGTTTTTT. Amino acid sequence: CSVRTSVTTGELFF. The rearrangement joins TRBV29-1 to TRBJ2-2; 9 nucleotides align to TRBD2. This CDR3 contains 14 residues. CDR1 and CDR2 (germline): SQVTM, ANQGSEA. V was pared by 6 bases and J by 4 bases, with 6 bases of the junction left unmatched.